Listed here are 9 T cell receptor beta chains from one sample, sequenced in a study of T cells in Graves' hyperthyroidism and ophthalmopathy. The TCR beta CDR3 regions underwent amplification using RNA transcripts as the source. HTBI primers were employed in a first-round RT-PCR of the TCR CDR3. TCRdb recomputed calls from the multiplex PCR reads with MiXCR, one row per CDR3 protein. The repertoire holds some 560,000 distinct CDR3 sequences, approximately 14% seen once, with around 6.6% in the top ten. Material for sequencing was blood. Receptors originate from a woman under 40 with Graves' hyperthyroidism.

This chain links TRBV11-2 with TRBJ1-5; D gene unclear. The V gene's germline CDR1 is SGHAT and CDR2 FQNNGV. The CDR3 is 14 amino acids. Trimming took off 8 bases at V and 4 bases at J, with 15 bases between the two ends. CDR3 residues: CASSPNWENQPQHF. CDR3 DNA sequence: TGTGCCAGCTCACCAAATTGGGAGAATCAGCCCCAGCATTTT.

The table lists this clonotype with many counts. The J gene is TRBJ2-7, the V gene TRBV2; tentative D call: TRBD1 (5 bases). Trimming cost V 10 bases and J 2 bases, with 18 bases left between them. Germline loops: CDR1 SNHLY, CDR2 FYNNEI. The CDR3 has 14 residues. CDR3 DNA: TGTGCCACCAAAACGGTGAGGACACCCTACGAGCAGTACTTC. Translated, it gives CATKTVRTPYEQYF.

This clonotype was found many times. This chain links TRBV2 with TRBJ2-7, with 7 positions matching TRBD1. Germline CDR1 and CDR2: SNHLY and FYNNEI. The CDR3 is 17 amino acids. The trim removed 1 base at V and 0 bases at J, leaving 9 bases unmatched. This chain's CDR3 is CASSEGDSRFLSYEQYF. CDR3 DNA: TGTGCCAGCAGTGAAGGGGACAGCAGATTCCTCTCCTACGAGCAGTACTTC.

This clonotype was counted ten times or more. The chain links TRBV12-3 or TRBV12-4 to TRBJ2-2, with a weak D call TRBD2 (6 bases). There are 15 residues in the CDR3. Trimming took off 7 bases at V and 5 bases at J, with 17 bases between the two ends. The CDR3 coding sequence is TGTGCCAGCACCTTGGCGGGGTACAGAACCGGGGAGCTGTTTTTT. It specifies CASTLAGYRTGELFF.

This clonotype was recorded a few times. CDR3 sequence: CASAGVNYGYTF. In DNA form, the CDR3 reads TGTGCCAGCGCGGGGGTAAACTATGGCTACACCTTC. This chain connects TRBV6-1 to TRBJ1-2; D might be TRBD1 (5 bases). Germline V lookup: CDR1 MNHNS, CDR2 SASEGT. Trimming stripped 8 bases from V and 2 bases from J, with 9 bases between. This CDR3 comprises 12 residues.

This clonotype was detected many times. DNA of the CDR3: TGTGCCACCAGCTCCTACTATAATACAGGAGACAATGAGCAGTTCTTC. It translates to CATSSYYNTGDNEQFF. This chain links TRBV24-1 with TRBJ2-1; possibly TRBD1 for D (5 bases). Germline assignment: CDR1 KGHDR and CDR2 SFDVKD. V lost 7 bases to trimming and J lost 5 bases, with 20 bases between them. The CDR3 loop spans 16 amino acids.

This clonotype was seen only a few times. The chain joins TRBV29-1 to TRBJ2-2; no firm D call. The CDR3 runs 12 residues. V lost 0 bases, J lost 6 bases, and 5 bases lay in between. CDR1 SQVTM and CDR2 ANQGSEA come from the germline V gene. DNA of the CDR3: TGCAGCGTTGAAGATTGGGCCGGGGAGCTGTTTTTT. As protein: CSVEDWAGELFF.

This chain connects TRBV28 to TRBJ2-1, with TRBD2 identical over 13 bases. Trimming cost V 8 bases and J 9 bases; bases outside gene matches: 16. CDR1 and CDR2 from the germline V gene are MDHEN and SYDVKM. The CDR3 consists of 17 residues. CDR3 protein: CASPPGPGLAGVGEQFF. The CDR3, as DNA: TGTGCCAGCCCCCCTGGCCCCGGACTAGCGGGAGTTGGTGAGCAGTTCTTC.

This clonotype has only a few counts. The CDR3 is CASSQNQGETEAFF. The CDR3 nucleotides are TGTGCCAGCAGCCAGAATCAGGGGGAGACTGAAGCTTTCTTT. The chain combines TRBV7-8 with TRBJ1-1, with 7 bases that match TRBD1. The CDR3 length is 14 residues. V lost 5 bases to trimming and J lost 5 bases; unmatched junction nucleotides: 8. The germline V gene encodes CDR1 SGHVS and CDR2 FQNEAQ.